This T cell receptor beta chain was sequenced during a study of blood T cell repertoires in COVID-19. The overall study: Samples taken during acute and convalescent COVID-19 were collected in the United States, Italy and Spain.

Germline V CDR1 and CDR2: MNHEY, SVGEGT. V shed 0 bases, J shed 4 bases, and the junction held 10 bases outside the gene matches. The CDR3 consists of 17 residues. Original processing methods: It was from reference gene primer amplification that nucleated cell counts were estimated. Assay used: immunoSEQ multiplex PCR; TCRdb lists only in-frame clones, some missing. V, J and clone size are taken as reported in that table, and D and trimming were inferred from the DNA itself. The profile shows under 100,000 clones, approximately 78% of them singletons. The V call is TRBV6-2 or TRBV6-3, the J call TRBJ2-7; 9 nucleotides align to TRBD2. Sequences were obtained from peripheral blood. This TCR was sampled from a man between 60 and 75 years old with COVID-19, enrolled during active disease. CDR3 in amino acids: CASSYSGKRGAGYEQYF. In DNA form, the CDR3 reads TGTGCCAGCAGTTACTCGGGGAAGCGGGGGGCAGGGTACGAGCAGTACTTC.